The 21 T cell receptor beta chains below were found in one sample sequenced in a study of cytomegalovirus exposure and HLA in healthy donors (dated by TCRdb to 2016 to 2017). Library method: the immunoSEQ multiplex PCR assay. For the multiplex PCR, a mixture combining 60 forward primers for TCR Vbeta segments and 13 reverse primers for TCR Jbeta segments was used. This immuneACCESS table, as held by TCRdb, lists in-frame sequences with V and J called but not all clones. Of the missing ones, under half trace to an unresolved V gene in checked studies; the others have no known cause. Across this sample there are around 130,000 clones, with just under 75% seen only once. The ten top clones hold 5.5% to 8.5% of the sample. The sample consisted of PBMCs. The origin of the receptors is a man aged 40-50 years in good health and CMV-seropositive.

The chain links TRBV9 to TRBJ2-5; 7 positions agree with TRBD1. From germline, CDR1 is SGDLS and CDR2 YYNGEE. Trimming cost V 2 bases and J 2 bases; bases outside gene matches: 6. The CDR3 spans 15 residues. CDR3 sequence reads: CASSVSGTDQETQYF. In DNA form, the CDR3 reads TGTGCCAGCAGCGTCTCCGGGACAGATCAAGAGACCCAGTACTTC. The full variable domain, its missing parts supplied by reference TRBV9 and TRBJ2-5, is DSGVTQTPKHLITATGQRVTLRCSPRSGDLSVYWYQQSLDQGLQFLIQYYNGEERAKGNILERFSAQQFPDLHSELNLSSLELGDSALYFCASSVSGTDQETQYFGPGTRLLVL.

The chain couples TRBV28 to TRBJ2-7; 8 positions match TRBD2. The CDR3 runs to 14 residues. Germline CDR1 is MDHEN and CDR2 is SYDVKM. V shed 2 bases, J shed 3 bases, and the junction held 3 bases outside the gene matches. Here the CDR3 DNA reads TGTGCCAGCAGTTTACGGGAGGGGGGCTACGAGCAGTACTTC. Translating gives CASSLREGGYEQYF.

The chain's CDR3 is CASSSPGGSLREQYF. As DNA, the CDR3 is TGTGCCAGCAGTTCCCCAGGAGGATCTCTAAGGGAGCAGTACTTC. This chain connects TRBV28 to TRBJ2-7; a weak D match, TRBD2 (5 bases). Looked up from germline, CDR1 is MDHEN and CDR2 is SYDVKM. With 4 bases removed from V and 7 bases from J, the gap between germline ends came to 20 bases. This CDR3 is built from 15 residues.

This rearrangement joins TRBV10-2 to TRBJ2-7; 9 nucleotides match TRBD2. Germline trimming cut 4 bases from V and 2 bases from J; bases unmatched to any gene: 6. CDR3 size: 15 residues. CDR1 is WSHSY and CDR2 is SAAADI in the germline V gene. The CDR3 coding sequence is TGCGCCAGCAGTGTGAGAGCGGGGGGCCCCTACGAGCAGTACTTC. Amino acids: CASSVRAGGPYEQYF.

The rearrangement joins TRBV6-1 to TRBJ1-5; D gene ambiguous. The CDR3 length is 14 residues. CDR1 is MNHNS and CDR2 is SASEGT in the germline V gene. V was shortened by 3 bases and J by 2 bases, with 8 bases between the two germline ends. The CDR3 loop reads CASSDNSGNQPQHF. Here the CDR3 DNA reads TGTGCCAGCAGTGACAACTCCGGCAATCAGCCCCAGCATTTT.

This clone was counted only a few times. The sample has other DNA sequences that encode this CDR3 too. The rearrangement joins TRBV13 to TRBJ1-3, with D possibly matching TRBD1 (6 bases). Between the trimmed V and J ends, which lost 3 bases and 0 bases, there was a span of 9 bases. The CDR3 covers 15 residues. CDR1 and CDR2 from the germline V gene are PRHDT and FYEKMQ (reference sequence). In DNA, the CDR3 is TGTGCCAGCAGCTTGGACAGCAGCTCTGGAAACACCATATATTTT. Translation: CASSLDSSSGNTIYF. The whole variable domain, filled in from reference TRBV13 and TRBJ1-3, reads AAGVIQSPRHLIKEKRETATLKCYPIPRHDTVYWYQQGPGQDPQFLISFYEKMQSDKGSIPDRFSAQQFSDYHSELNMSSLELGDSALYFCASSLDSSSGNTIYFGEGSWLTVV.

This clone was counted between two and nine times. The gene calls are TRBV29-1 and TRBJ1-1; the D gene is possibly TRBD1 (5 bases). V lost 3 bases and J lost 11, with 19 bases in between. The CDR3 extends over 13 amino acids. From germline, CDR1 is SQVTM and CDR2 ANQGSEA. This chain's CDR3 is CSVEAGGGYRAFF. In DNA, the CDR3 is TGCAGCGTTGAGGCGGGGGGTGGATATCGGGCTTTCTTT.

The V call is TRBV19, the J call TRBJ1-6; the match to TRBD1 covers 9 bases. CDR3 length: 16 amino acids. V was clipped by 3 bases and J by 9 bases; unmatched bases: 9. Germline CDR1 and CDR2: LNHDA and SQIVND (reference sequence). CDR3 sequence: CASSILRGQGASPLHF. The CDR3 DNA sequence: TGTGCCAGTAGTATTTTGCGGGGACAGGGAGCTTCACCCCTCCACTTT.

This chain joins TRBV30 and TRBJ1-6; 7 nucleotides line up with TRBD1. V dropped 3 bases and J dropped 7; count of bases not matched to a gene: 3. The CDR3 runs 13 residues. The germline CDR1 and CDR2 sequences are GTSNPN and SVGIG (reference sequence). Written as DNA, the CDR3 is TGTGCCTGGAGGGACAGGCTAAATTCACCCCTCCACTTT. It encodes CAWRDRLNSPLHF.

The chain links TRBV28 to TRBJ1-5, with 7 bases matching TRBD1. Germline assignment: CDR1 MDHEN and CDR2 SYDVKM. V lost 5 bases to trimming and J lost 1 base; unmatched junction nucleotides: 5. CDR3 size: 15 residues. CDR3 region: CASSPWDRSNQPQHF. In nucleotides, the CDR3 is TGTGCCAGCAGTCCCTGGGACAGAAGCAATCAGCCCCAGCATTTT.

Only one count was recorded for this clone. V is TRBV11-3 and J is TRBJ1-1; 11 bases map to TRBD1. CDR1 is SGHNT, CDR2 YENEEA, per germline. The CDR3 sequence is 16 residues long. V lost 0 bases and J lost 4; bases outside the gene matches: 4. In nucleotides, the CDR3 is TGTGCCAGCAGCTTAGAGGGGGACAGGGGGGTCACTGAAGCTTTCTTT. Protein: CASSLEGDRGVTEAFF.

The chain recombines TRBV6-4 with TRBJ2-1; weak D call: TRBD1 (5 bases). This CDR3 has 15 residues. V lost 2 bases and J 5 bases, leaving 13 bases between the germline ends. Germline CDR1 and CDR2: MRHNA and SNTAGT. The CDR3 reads CASSDVLGAHNEQFF. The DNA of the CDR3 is TGTGCCAGCAGTGACGTATTAGGGGCCCACAATGAGCAGTTCTTC.

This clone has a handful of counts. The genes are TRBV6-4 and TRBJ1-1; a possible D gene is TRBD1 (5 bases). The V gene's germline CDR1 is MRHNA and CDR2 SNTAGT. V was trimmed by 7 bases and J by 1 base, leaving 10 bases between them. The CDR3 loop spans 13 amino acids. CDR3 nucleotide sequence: TGTGCCAGCAAAGGGGTAGGGAACACTGAAGCTTTCTTT. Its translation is CASKGVGNTEAFF.

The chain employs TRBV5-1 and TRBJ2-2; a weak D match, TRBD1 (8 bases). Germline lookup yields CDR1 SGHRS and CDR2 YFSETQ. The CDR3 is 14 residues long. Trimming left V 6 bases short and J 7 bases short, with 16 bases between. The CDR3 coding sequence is TGCGCCAGCACCACAGGGGGGGACGGCGGGGAGCTGTTTTTT. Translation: CASTTGGDGGELFF.

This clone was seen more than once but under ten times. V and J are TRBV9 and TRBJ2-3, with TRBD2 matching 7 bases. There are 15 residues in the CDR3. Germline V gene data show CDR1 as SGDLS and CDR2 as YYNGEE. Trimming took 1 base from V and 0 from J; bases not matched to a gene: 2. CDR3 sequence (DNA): TGTGCCAGCAGCGTAAGCGGGGTAAGCACAGATACGCAGTATTTT. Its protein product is CASSVSGVSTDTQYF.

The CDR3 sequence: CASSLGARGNQPQHF. CDR3 nucleotides: TGTGCCAGCAGCTTGGGGGCCAGGGGCAATCAGCCCCAGCATTTT. V is TRBV5-6 and J is TRBJ1-5; the D gene is possibly TRBD1 (5 bases). The V gene lost 0 bases and the J gene lost 2 bases, with 9 bases spanning the gap. CDR1 is SGHDT, CDR2 YYEEEE, per germline. This CDR3 is 15 amino acids long.

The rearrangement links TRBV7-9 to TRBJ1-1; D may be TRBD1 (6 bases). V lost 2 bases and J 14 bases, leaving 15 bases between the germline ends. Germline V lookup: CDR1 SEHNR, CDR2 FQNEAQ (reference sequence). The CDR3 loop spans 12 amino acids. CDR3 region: CASSLSLGGEFF. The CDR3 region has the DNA TGTGCCAGCAGCTTAAGTTTAGGGGGGGAGTTCTTT.

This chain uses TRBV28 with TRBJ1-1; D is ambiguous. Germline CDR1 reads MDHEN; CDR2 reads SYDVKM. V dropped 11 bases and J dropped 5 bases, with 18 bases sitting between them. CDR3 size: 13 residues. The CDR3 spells CAVSVDGRTEAFF. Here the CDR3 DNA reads TGTGCCGTTTCAGTTGATGGGAGAACTGAAGCTTTCTTT.

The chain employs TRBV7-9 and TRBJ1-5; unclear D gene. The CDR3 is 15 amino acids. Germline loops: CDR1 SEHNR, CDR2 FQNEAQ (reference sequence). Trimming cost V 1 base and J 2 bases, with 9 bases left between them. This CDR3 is CASSLEGRGNQPQHF. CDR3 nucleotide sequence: TGTGCCAGCAGCTTAGAAGGGAGAGGCAATCAGCCCCAGCATTTT.

CDR3 residues: CASSLEQGRGIQYF. The DNA of the CDR3 is TGTGCCAGCAGCTTAGAGCAGGGGCGCGGCATTCAGTACTTC. This sequence joins TRBV7-9 and TRBJ2-4; possible D gene TRBD1, 6 bases. V dropped 1 base and J dropped 9 bases, with 13 bases sitting between them. This CDR3 is built from 14 residues. Germline values: CDR1 SEHNR, CDR2 FQNEAQ (reference sequence).

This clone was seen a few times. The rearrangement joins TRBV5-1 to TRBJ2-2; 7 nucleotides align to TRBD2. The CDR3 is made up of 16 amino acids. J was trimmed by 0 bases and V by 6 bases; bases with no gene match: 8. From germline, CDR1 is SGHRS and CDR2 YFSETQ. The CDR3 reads CASTPRLAANTGELFF. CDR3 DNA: TGCGCCAGCACCCCGCGGCTAGCGGCGAACACCGGGGAGCTGTTTTTT.